The 20 T cell receptor beta chains in this list originate from one sample, sequenced in a study of beta chain features in type 1 diabetes. These receptors lack a known antigen. Investigators reverse transcribed all isolated RNA, so they sequenced expressed TCRB transcripts. Sequencing was performed with immunoSEQ multiplex PCR; in TCRdb, only in-frame clones are kept and a portion is missing. The data contain more than 300,000 clones, approximately 12% of them singletons. Points from the study as a whole: Among all four CD4+ subsets, Type 1 diabetes patients had TCRB CDR3s that were moderately but significantly shorter.

The specimen was naive CD4+ T cells from blood. Source of these receptors: a woman under 30 with type 1 diabetes.

J is TRBJ2-7 and V is TRBV6-5; 9 bases agree with TRBD1. CDR1 is MNHEY, CDR2 SVGAGI, per germline. V dropped 0 bases and J dropped 3; count of bases not matched to a gene: 6. The CDR3 is 16 residues long. CDR3 nucleotides: TGTGCCAGCAGTTACTCGGGACAGGGAACAATCTACGAGCAGTACTTC. This sequence encodes CASSYSGQGTIYEQYF.

The rearrangement links TRBV28 to TRBJ1-2, with D perhaps TRBD1 (5 bases). Germline V gene sequence: CDR1 MDHEN, CDR2 SYDVKM. V was trimmed by 6 bases and J by 4 bases, leaving 21 bases between them. This CDR3 comprises 16 residues. CDR3 DNA sequence: TGTGCCAGCAGCCTATCCCAAGGGGTTTATAGCTATGGCTACACCTTC. Its protein product is CASSLSQGVYSYGYTF.

This clone was detected a few times. This rearrangement joins TRBV7-2 to TRBJ1-1; possibly TRBD1 for D (6 bases). CDR3 length: 13 amino acids. V lost 5 bases to trimming and J lost 8 bases, with 15 bases between them. From germline, CDR1 is SGHTA and CDR2 FQGNSA. Here the CDR3 reads CASSPGGTSEAFF. In DNA form, the CDR3 reads TGTGCCAGCAGCCCGGGTGGGACATCCGAAGCTTTCTTT.

The chain employs TRBV11-2 and TRBJ1-5; D gene ambiguous. Deletions cut 3 bases from V and 5 bases from J, with 17 bases between. Germline loops: CDR1 SGHAT, CDR2 FQNNGV. The CDR3 length is 16 residues. The CDR3 nucleotides read TGTGCCAGCAGCTTGGTTCGGGGAAGTAGGTATCAGCCCCAGCATTTT. It translates to CASSLVRGSRYQPQHF. Full variable domain (rest looked up from reference TRBV11-2 and TRBJ1-5): EAGVAQSPRYKIIEKRQSVAFWCNPISGHATLYWYQQILGQGPKLLIQFQNNGVVDDSQLPKDRFSAERLKGVDSTLKIQPAKLEDSAVYLCASSLVRGSRYQPQHFGDGTRLSIL.

The V call is TRBV30, the J call TRBJ1-5; 7 positions agree with TRBD1. CDR3 size: 17 residues. Germline V gene lookup returns CDR1 GTSNPN and CDR2 SVGIG (reference sequence). V lost 0 bases to trimming and J lost 0 bases; unmatched junction nucleotides: 8. This chain's CDR3 is CAWSVRAGGISNQPQHF. CDR3 bases: TGTGCCTGGAGTGTGCGGGCAGGGGGAATTAGCAATCAGCCCCAGCATTTT.

The sample holds a few counts of this clone. This sequence joins TRBV7-9 and TRBJ2-7; TRBD1 matches at 8 bases. Germline lookup yields CDR1 SEHNR and CDR2 FQNEAQ (reference sequence). This CDR3 has 15 amino acids. V lost 3 bases and J lost 0; bases outside the gene matches: 4. The CDR3 sequence: CASSLMGTGSYEQYF. The CDR3 coding sequence is TGTGCCAGCAGCTTGATGGGGACAGGCTCCTACGAGCAGTACTTC.

This rearrangement joins TRBV15 to TRBJ1-1; D gene ambiguous. The CDR3 is 14 amino acids. Trimming left V 0 bases short and J 11 bases short, with 16 bases between. CDR1 and CDR2 from the germline V gene are LNHNV and YYDKDF (reference sequence). CDR3 nucleotide sequence: TGTGCCACCAGCAGAGATACCCCTCAAAGAGGGGCTTTCTTT. Residues: CATSRDTPQRGAFF.

The chain uses TRBV7-3 and TRBJ2-7, with TRBD2 as a possible D gene (5 bases). The ends were cut back, 5 bases at V and 2 bases at J, with 16 bases in the middle. The CDR3 is 15 amino acids. Germline CDR1 is SGHTA and CDR2 is FQGTGA. The CDR3 nucleotides read TGTGCCAGCAGCCCCCAGGCTAGCATTCCCTACGAGCAGTACTTC. Protein sequence: CASSPQASIPYEQYF.

This sequence joins TRBV11-2 and TRBJ2-1, with unresolved D. Trimming stripped 6 bases from V and 9 bases from J, with 18 bases between. This CDR3 has 14 amino acids. CDR1 is SGHAT and CDR2 is FQNNGV in the germline V gene. CDR3 in amino acids: CASRSRTNTLEQFF. DNA for the CDR3: TGTGCCAGCAGGTCCCGAACGAACACCCTTGAGCAGTTCTTC.

The rearrangement uses TRBV9 and TRBJ2-7; perhaps TRBD1 as D (5 bases). Germline V gene sequence: CDR1 SGDLS, CDR2 YYNGEE. The CDR3 extends over 14 amino acids. Trimming pared 4 bases from V and 3 bases from J, leaving 14 bases between. Written as DNA, the CDR3 is TGTGCCAGCAGCCCCAGGGTCGACGGCTACGAGCAGTACTTC. Translating it yields CASSPRVDGYEQYF.

This clone was seen more than once but under ten times. V is TRBV6-1 and J is TRBJ2-3, with 7 bases lining up with TRBD1. CDR3 length equals 15 residues. V dropped 3 bases and J dropped 4; count of bases not matched to a gene: 7. Looked up from germline, CDR1 is MNHNS and CDR2 is SASEGT. The CDR3 DNA is TGTGCCAGCAGTGACCTTGACAGGGCGGCAGATACGCAGTATTTT. Protein sequence: CASSDLDRAADTQYF.

V usage is TRBV7-3 and J usage is TRBJ1-1; D unresolved. The germline V gene encodes CDR1 SGHTA and CDR2 FQGTGA. Trimming stripped 4 bases from V and 1 base from J, with 7 bases between. This CDR3 contains 13 residues. CDR3 region: CASSSQANTEAFF. The CDR3 region has the DNA TGTGCCAGCAGCTCTCAGGCGAACACTGAAGCTTTCTTT.

For the CDR3, the DNA is TGTGCCATGGGGCGCTACGAGCAGTACTTC. Translating it yields CAMGRYEQYF. The chain joins TRBV10-3 to TRBJ2-7; D perhaps matches TRBD1 (5 bases). Germline values: CDR1 ENHRY, CDR2 SYGVKD. The ends were cut back, 9 bases at V and 3 bases at J, with 6 bases in the middle. The length of the CDR3 is 10 residues.

This clone has just a few counts. This chain joins TRBV9 and TRBJ2-6; D perhaps matches TRBD1 (5 bases). Looked up from germline, CDR1 is SGDLS and CDR2 is YYNGEE. V dropped 0 bases and J dropped 0 bases, with 13 bases sitting between them. The CDR3 has 18 amino acids. The chain's CDR3 is CASSVGQLPGSGANVLTF. The DNA of the CDR3 is TGTGCCAGCAGCGTAGGACAGCTACCTGGCTCTGGGGCCAACGTCCTGACTTTC.

Only a few counts were recorded for this clone. The J gene is TRBJ2-5, the V gene TRBV5-1; TRBD1 matches at 7 bases. Per the germline V gene, CDR1 is SGHRS and CDR2 is YFSETQ. Losses at the gene ends were 2 bases for V and 1 base for J; bases not matched to a gene: 5. The CDR3 is 15 amino acids. CDR3 protein: CASSFYGTAQETQYF. The CDR3 DNA reads as TGCGCCAGCAGCTTCTACGGGACAGCCCAAGAGACCCAGTACTTC.

The chain recombines TRBV29-1 with TRBJ1-1; no reliable D call. Per the germline V gene, CDR1 is SQVTM and CDR2 is ANQGSEA. V lost 7 bases and J lost 1, with 13 bases in between. This CDR3 comprises 13 residues. The chain's CDR3 is CSATYGSNTEAFF. CDR3 DNA: TGCAGCGCCACCTACGGGTCGAACACTGAAGCTTTCTTT.

This clone was counted between two and nine times. The final CDR3 position lacks the conserved phenylalanine or tryptophan, pointing to a likely read error. No DNA is shown, since the ends of the CDR3 on it are uncertain; the CDR3 is the one TCRdb lists. The chain links TRBV7-9 to TRBJ1-1. Inclusive of both ends, the CDR3 amounts to 12 amino acids. Germline assignment: CDR1 SEHNR and CDR2 FQNEAQ (reference sequence). CDR3 residues: CASSLPSRDIGG.

This chain links TRBV7-9 with TRBJ2-1; 9 positions match TRBD1. V lost 5 bases and J lost 8; bases outside the gene matches: 16. The CDR3 sequence is 17 residues long. Germline CDR1 reads SEHNR; CDR2 reads FQNEAQ (reference sequence). CDR3 in DNA: TGTGCCAGCAGCCCCAAACCGGGACAGGGAATGTTCCATGAGCAGTTCTTC. Amino acid sequence: CASSPKPGQGMFHEQFF.

The genes are TRBV11-3 and TRBJ2-3; 7 bases align to TRBD1. The V gene end was trimmed by 5 bases and the J gene end by 4 bases; junction bases not matched to a gene: 12. CDR1 SGHNT and CDR2 YENEEA come from the germline V gene. CDR3 size: 16 residues. CDR3 in amino acids: CASSPPDRFSSDTQYF. CDR3 nucleotide sequence: TGTGCCAGCAGCCCCCCGGACAGGTTTTCGTCAGATACGCAGTATTTT.

This clone has only a few counts. The chain recombines TRBV2 with TRBJ1-6, with D perhaps TRBD1 (6 bases). Trimming took off 2 bases at V and 2 bases at J, with 10 bases between the two ends. Germline V gene sequence: CDR1 SNHLY, CDR2 FYNNEI. The CDR3 length is 16 residues. The CDR3: CASSEFRQAYNSPLHF. CDR3 sequence (DNA): TGTGCCAGCAGTGAATTCAGACAGGCCTATAATTCACCCCTCCACTTT.